This T cell receptor (beta chain) was obtained from a study of CD8 T cells in Susac syndrome. Study as a whole: Within the sequenced Susac syndrome patient group, five or six exhibited active disease and about 8 were in remission.

Negative isolation yielded the CD8+ and CD4+ T cells, while FACS enriched the TEMRA cells. Roughly 0.45 to 1 ug RNA was reverse transcribed with random hexamers. An immunoSEQ multiplex PCR generated amplified TCR beta CDR3 products spanning 54 Vbeta and 13 Jbeta. TCRdb analysed the immunoSEQ multiplex PCR reads with MiXCR anew, one entry per CDR3 protein. The sample has around 170,000 distinct CDR3 sequences; 95% are singletons. V lost 3 bases and J 0 bases, leaving 10 bases between the germline ends. The CDR3 has 16 residues. The V gene's germline CDR1 is SGHRS and CDR2 YFSETQ. The chain carries TRBV5-1 and TRBJ2-6; D gene ambiguous. The TCR originated in a human donor with Susac syndrome. Sequenced sample: CD4+ T cells from PBMCs. CDR3 in DNA: TGCGCCAGCAGCTCCCTCCCCAGCTCTGGGGCCAACGTCCTGACTTTC. This encodes CASSSLPSSGANVLTF.